Below are 6 T cell receptor beta chains sequenced from a single sample in a study of blood T cell repertoires in COVID-19. Sequenced by immunoSEQ multiplex PCR; TCRdb stores in-frame clones only, minus some. The repertoire holds around 100,000 clones, with around 90% as singletons. Sequenced material: peripheral blood. All receptors derive from a man in his fifties in a cohort sampled during active COVID-19.

This clone has only one observation. The chain carries TRBV11-1 and TRBJ2-3; D unresolved. V lost 3 bases, J lost 2 bases, and 12 bases lay in between. This CDR3 is built from 15 residues. Germline V gene lookup returns CDR1 SGHAT and CDR2 FQDESV (reference sequence). The CDR3 sequence is CASSLRPLDTDTQYF. DNA of the CDR3: TGTGCCAGCAGCTTGCGGCCTCTCGACACAGATACGCAGTATTTT.

The V call is TRBV2, the J call TRBJ2-7; 8 bases match TRBD1. The germline gives CDR1 SNHLY, CDR2 FYNNEI. This CDR3 comprises 13 residues. The V and J ends lost 6 bases and 0 bases, in that order; junction bases with no gene match: 1. CDR3 sequence: CASRDRASYEQYF. DNA for the CDR3: TGTGCCAGCAGGGACAGGGCCTCCTACGAGCAGTACTTC.

CDR3 in amino acids: CASSLRDFEYF. CDR3 DNA sequence: TGTGCCAGCAGTCTCCGGGACTTTGAGTACTTC. The chain links TRBV2 to TRBJ2-5, with D possibly TRBD2 on 6 matching bases. Germline V lookup: CDR1 SNHLY, CDR2 FYNNEI. The V and J ends lost 5 bases and 12 bases respectively, with 13 bases between them. This CDR3 contains 11 residues. The whole variable domain, remainder taken from reference TRBV2 and TRBJ2-5, is EPEVTQTPSHQVTQMGQEVILRCVPISNHLYFYWYRQILGQKVEFLVSFYNNEISEKSEIFDDQFSVERPDGSNFTLKIRSTKLEDSAMYFCASSLRDFEYFGPGTRLLVL.

The J gene is TRBJ2-3, the V gene TRBV7-2, with D possibly TRBD1 on 6 matching bases. The CDR3 contains 14 residues. CDR1 is SGHTA, CDR2 FQGNSA, per germline. Deletions cut 1 base from V and 1 base from J, with 6 bases between. The CDR3 region is CASSLGQGTDTQYF. In DNA, the CDR3 is TGTGCCAGCAGCTTAGGACAGGGCACAGATACGCAGTATTTT.

The gene calls are TRBV15 and TRBJ2-1, with TRBD2 as a possible D gene (6 bases). Germline V gene sequence: CDR1 LNHNV, CDR2 YYDKDF (reference sequence). Deletions cut 3 bases from V and 7 bases from J, with 16 bases between. The CDR3 consists of 15 residues. The CDR3 protein is CATSSAGPSGNEQFF. Written as DNA, the CDR3 is TGTGCCACCAGCAGCGCGGGGCCCTCGGGGAATGAGCAGTTCTTC.

This chain uses TRBV6-1 with TRBJ2-5; 10 bases match TRBD2. V shed 2 bases and J 5 bases; nucleotides not matched to a gene: 5. Germline V CDR1 and CDR2: MNHNS, SASEGT. The CDR3 has 15 amino acids. The CDR3 region is CASSEQRGGRETQYF. The CDR3 DNA follows: TGTGCCAGCAGTGAACAGCGGGGGGGCCGGGAGACCCAGTACTTC.